These 4 T cell receptor beta chains share one sample of origin, sequenced in a study of a mutant IDH1 vaccine in newly diagnosed glioma. Their cognate antigens are unknown. Here immunoSEQ multiplex PCR was the method, and the copy in TCRdb shows in-frame clones only, minus some. This sample has 30,000 to 35,000 clones; about three fifths occur once, and the top ten carry 9.5% to 12%. Time point meaning: week 5, during vaccination. Topical imiquimod was applied with each vaccine dose, which held 300 ug of mutant IDH1 20-mer peptide. The material sequenced was PBMCs, taken from a glioma patient whose treatment included an IDH1 peptide vaccine. The receptors were sampled from a woman aged 18-30 years with glioma.

The chain joins TRBV2 to TRBJ1-4, with D tentatively TRBD1 (6 bases). The CDR3 length is 15 residues. CDR1 is SNHLY and CDR2 is FYNNEI in the germline V gene. The germline V and J ends were trimmed by 5 bases and 5 bases, with 15 bases remaining between them. The CDR3 coding sequence is TGTGCCAGCAGTTTCAGGGGATCGGGAAATGAAAAACTGTTTTTT. Translated: CASSFRGSGNEKLFF.

This clone turned up a few times. V is TRBV19 and J is TRBJ2-1; 7 positions match TRBD2. Germline V gives CDR1 LNHDA, CDR2 SQIVND (reference sequence). Trimming at V came to 5 bases and at J to 0 bases, leaving 4 bases not matched to a gene. This CDR3 spans 15 amino acids. CDR3 region: CASSFSGPSYNEQFF. Written as DNA, the CDR3 is TGTGCCAGTAGTTTTAGCGGGCCCTCCTACAATGAGCAGTTCTTC.

This chain connects TRBV6-1 to TRBJ2-4, with D possibly TRBD2 on 5 matching bases. The CDR3 is 14 residues long. The germline V gene encodes CDR1 MNHNS and CDR2 SASEGT. V was clipped by 2 bases and J by 7 bases, with 12 bases between them. The CDR3 loop reads CASSERGGLNIQYF. CDR3 nucleotide sequence: TGTGCCAGCAGTGAACGTGGAGGACTGAACATTCAGTACTTC.

The chain uses TRBV18 and TRBJ1-5; D perhaps matches TRBD1 (6 bases). The CDR3 is 14 amino acids. CDR1 and CDR2 from the germline V gene are KGHSH and LQKENI. The V end was cut by 5 bases, the J end by 5 bases, with 13 bases between. DNA of the CDR3: TGTGCCAGCTCAGAAGGACAGACATATCAGCCCCAGCATTTT. It translates to CASSEGQTYQPQHF.